These 20 T cell receptor beta chains came from one sample sequenced in a study of blood T cell repertoires in COVID-19. Generated by immunoSEQ multiplex PCR, the TCRdb table keeps only in-frame clones and is missing some. The table shows roughly 230,000 clones, with about 85% occurring only once. The sequenced material came from peripheral blood. All receptors come from a man aged 35 to 55 with acute or convalescent COVID-19.

This clone was found once. V and J are TRBV19 and TRBJ1-2, with 8 positions matching TRBD1. CDR1 is LNHDA and CDR2 is SQIVND in the germline V gene (reference sequence). The CDR3 totals 13 residues. With V trimmed by 8 bases and J by 3 bases, 5 bases remained unmatched. CDR3 sequence: CASRQTGDYGYTF. The CDR3 coding sequence is TGTGCCAGTCGACAGACAGGGGACTATGGCTACACCTTC.

The V gene is TRBV5-4, the J gene TRBJ1-2; 8 bases align to TRBD1. The CDR3 totals 15 residues. J was trimmed by 4 bases and V by 4 bases; bases with no gene match: 9. Germline V CDR1 and CDR2: SGHNT, YYREEE (reference sequence). The CDR3 DNA is TGTGCCAGCAGCCGGGACAGGAGACATCTCTATGGCTACACCTTC. It codes for CASSRDRRHLYGYTF.

This rearrangement joins TRBV10-3 to TRBJ2-3; tentatively, D is TRBD1 (5 bases). Trimming took 2 bases from V and 2 from J, leaving 14 bases between them. Germline V gene data show CDR1 as ENHRY and CDR2 as SYGVKD. This CDR3 comprises 16 residues. The CDR3, as DNA: TGTGCCATCAGTGAGGGTAGGGGCCTATCCACAGATACGCAGTATTTT. Its protein product is CAISEGRGLSTDTQYF.

The chain carries TRBV18 and TRBJ2-3; D uncertain. CDR1 and CDR2 from the germline V gene are KGHSH and LQKENI. V was shortened by 2 bases and J by 0 bases, with 15 bases between the two germline ends. CDR3 length equals 17 residues. The CDR3 DNA follows: TGTGCCAGCTCACCAATATACCCCCAGTCTAGCACAGATACGCAGTATTTT. Its translation is CASSPIYPQSSTDTQYF.

The gene calls are TRBV28 and TRBJ1-6; no clear D. Trimming removed 4 bases from V and 13 bases from J, with 11 bases in between. Germline V gene lookup returns CDR1 MDHEN and CDR2 SYDVKM. The CDR3 is 12 residues long. This chain's CDR3 is CASSSGFSPLHF. As DNA, the CDR3 is TGTGCCAGCAGTTCGGGGTTTTCGCCCCTCCACTTT.

This clone was counted a few times. This chain connects TRBV5-1 to TRBJ1-1; TRBD1 agrees at 7 bases. The length of the CDR3 is 15 residues. Germline V CDR1 and CDR2: SGHRS, YFSETQ. The V segment lost 4 bases and the J segment 0 bases; nucleotides outside the gene matches: 6. CDR3 amino acids: CASSPGQIMNTEAFF. For the CDR3, the DNA is TGCGCCAGCAGCCCGGGACAGATTATGAACACTGAAGCTTTCTTT.

This clone was observed once. The chain is built from TRBV9 and TRBJ1-5; unclear D gene. The germline CDR1 and CDR2 sequences are SGDLS and YYNGEE. This CDR3 contains 14 residues. The V end lost 2 bases, the J end lost 5 bases, and 11 bases lay between the germline ends. The DNA of the CDR3 is TGTGCCAGCAGCGTCGAGCCTTTCGATCAGCCCCAGCATTTT. It yields the protein CASSVEPFDQPQHF. Variable domain in full (rest from reference TRBV9 and TRBJ1-5): DSGVTQTPKHLITATGQRVTLRCSPRSGDLSVYWYQQSLDQGLQFLIQYYNGEERAKGNILERFSAQQFPDLHSELNLSSLELGDSALYFCASSVEPFDQPQHFGDGTRLSIL.

The chain employs TRBV10-3 and TRBJ2-1, with a weak D call TRBD2 (7 bases). Germline V CDR1 and CDR2: ENHRY, SYGVKD. V lost 8 bases and J lost 15, with 20 bases in between. The CDR3 contains 12 residues. CDR3 protein: CAIAPWEGVLFF. The CDR3 region has the DNA TGTGCCATCGCCCCGTGGGAGGGGGTACTGTTCTTC.

The rearrangement links TRBV21-1 to TRBJ1-2. TRBV21-1 is recorded as a pseudogene. The CDR3 totals 12 residues. The CDR3: CASRAGDYGYTF. DNA of the CDR3: TGTGCCAGCCGGGCGGGGGACTATGGCTACACCTTC.

The chain has TRBV5-1 and TRBJ1-5, with TRBD1 identical over 7 bases. V shed 3 bases, J shed 1 base, and the junction held 4 bases outside the gene matches. This CDR3 region has 15 residues. CDR1 and CDR2 from the germline V gene are SGHRS and YFSETQ. The CDR3 DNA is TGCGCCAGCAGCTCCCAGGGGGAAAGCAATCAGCCCCAGCATTTT. It encodes CASSSQGESNQPQHF.

The V and J genes are TRBV4-2 and TRBJ2-2; 9 positions match TRBD2. Germline V lookup: CDR1 LGHNA, CDR2 YNFKEQ. V gave up 5 bases and J gave up 8 bases; unmatched junction bases: 9. The CDR3 totals 15 residues. The CDR3 here is CASSAEAGGPGELFF. CDR3 nucleotide sequence: TGTGCCAGCAGCGCGGAGGCGGGGGGGCCTGGGGAGCTGTTTTTT.

The chain joins TRBV28 to TRBJ1-4; D unclear. CDR1 is MDHEN, CDR2 SYDVKM, per germline. Trimming shortened V by 7 bases and J by 5 bases, and 11 bases separated the two germline ends. This CDR3 spans 13 amino acids. CDR3 DNA: TGTGCCAGCATGGCAGGCTCAAATGAAAAACTGTTTTTT. The encoded protein is CASMAGSNEKLFF.

This chain connects TRBV5-6 to TRBJ1-5; 8 bases align to TRBD1. V shed 4 bases, J shed 0 bases, and the junction held 3 bases outside the gene matches. CDR3 length: 15 amino acids. Per the germline V gene, CDR1 is SGHDT and CDR2 is YYEEEE. The CDR3 coding sequence is TGTGCCAGCAGCATGGGACAGGTTAGCAATCAGCCCCAGCATTTT. The encoded protein is CASSMGQVSNQPQHF.

The chain is built from TRBV5-6 and TRBJ1-5; D unclear. Trimming shortened V by 0 bases and J by 3 bases, and 10 bases separated the two germline ends. The CDR3 sequence is 15 residues long. Germline loops: CDR1 SGHDT, CDR2 YYEEEE. The CDR3 nucleotides read TGTGCCAGCAGCTTGGGCAGGCTAACCAATCAGCCCCAGCATTTT. Translated: CASSLGRLTNQPQHF.

The chain employs TRBV27 and TRBJ2-5; a weak D match, TRBD2 (5 bases). Trimming pared 6 bases from V and 4 bases from J, leaving 27 bases between. Germline V gene sequence: CDR1 MNHEY, CDR2 SMNVEV (reference sequence). The CDR3 runs to 18 residues. The CDR3 nucleotides read TGTGCCAGCAGCCAAAGTTCGGGGAGCCACCAATCTCGAGAGACCCAGTACTTC. This sequence encodes CASSQSSGSHQSRETQYF.

This chain uses TRBV15 with TRBJ1-1, with TRBD1 matching over 7 bases. The trim removed 2 bases at V and 1 base at J, leaving 13 bases unmatched. The CDR3 is made up of 18 amino acids. CDR1 and CDR2 from the germline V gene are LNHNV and YYDKDF (reference sequence). DNA of the CDR3: TGTGCCACCAGCAGACACTGGATAGGACAGGCCCGGAACACTGAAGCTTTCTTT. Residues: CATSRHWIGQARNTEAFF.

This clone was seen once. The chain combines TRBV5-1 with TRBJ2-2; possible D gene TRBD2, 5 bases. Trimming cost V 0 bases and J 0 bases, with 12 bases left between them. The germline V gene has CDR1 SGHRS and CDR2 YFSETQ. The CDR3 has 17 residues. CDR3 sequence: CASSLEPGGPNTGELFF. CDR3 sequence (DNA): TGCGCCAGCAGCTTGGAACCCGGAGGACCGAACACCGGGGAGCTGTTTTTT.

V usage is TRBV19 and J usage is TRBJ1-1; 8 nucleotides align to TRBD1. CDR3 length equals 15 residues. With 6 bases clipped from V and 4 bases from J, the junction kept 10 bases outside the gene matches. Germline V CDR1 and CDR2: LNHDA, SQIVND (reference sequence). This chain's CDR3 is CASRGTGRDGTEAFF. In nucleotides, the CDR3 is TGTGCCAGTAGGGGGACAGGTCGGGACGGCACTGAAGCTTTCTTT.

The rearrangement joins TRBV6-5 to TRBJ2-5, with 8 bases identical to TRBD2. The germline CDR1 and CDR2 sequences are MNHEY and SVGAGI. This CDR3 has 15 residues. V lost 1 base to trimming and J lost 1 base; unmatched junction nucleotides: 2. CDR3 in amino acids: CASSYFRGGQETQYF. The CDR3, as DNA: TGTGCCAGCAGTTACTTTCGGGGGGGCCAAGAGACCCAGTACTTC.

V and J are TRBV7-8 and TRBJ1-1, with 8 bases lining up with TRBD1. V was pared by 2 bases and J by 2 bases, with 4 bases of the junction left unmatched. From germline, CDR1 is SGHVS and CDR2 FQNEAQ. The CDR3 is made up of 15 amino acids. CDR3 sequence reads: CASSLQGTGNTEAFF. CDR3 nucleotides: TGTGCCAGCAGCTTACAGGGGACAGGAAACACTGAAGCTTTCTTT.